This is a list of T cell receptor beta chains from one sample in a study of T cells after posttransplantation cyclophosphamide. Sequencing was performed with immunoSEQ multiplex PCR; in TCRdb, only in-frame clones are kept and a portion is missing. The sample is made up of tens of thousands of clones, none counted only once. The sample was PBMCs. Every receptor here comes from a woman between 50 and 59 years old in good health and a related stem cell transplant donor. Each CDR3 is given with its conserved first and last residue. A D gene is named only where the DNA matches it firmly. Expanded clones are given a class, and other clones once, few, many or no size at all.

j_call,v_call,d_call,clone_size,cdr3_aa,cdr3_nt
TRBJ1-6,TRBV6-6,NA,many,CASSRQASSYNSPLHF,TGTGCCAGCAGTAGACAGGCCAGCTCCTATAATTCACCCCTCCACTTT
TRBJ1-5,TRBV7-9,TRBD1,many,CASGDSRTPNQPQHF,TGTGCCAGTGGGGACAGTCGGACCCCCAATCAGCCCCAGCATTTT
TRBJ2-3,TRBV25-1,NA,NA,CASSEFRVADTQYF,TGTGCCAGCAGTGAATTCAGGGTAGCAGATACGCAGTATTTT
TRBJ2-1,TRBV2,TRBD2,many,CASRGRLAGGMNEQFF,TGTGCCAGCAGGGGCCGACTAGCGGGGGGTATGAATGAGCAGTTCTTC
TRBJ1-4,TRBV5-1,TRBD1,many,CASSPLGGQGGEKLFF,TGCGCCAGCAGCCCTTTAGGGGGACAGGGCGGCGAAAAACTGTTTTTT
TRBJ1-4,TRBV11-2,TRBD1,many,CASSPNRGGNEKLFF,TGTGCCAGCAGCCCCAACAGGGGCGGGAATGAAAAACTGTTTTTT
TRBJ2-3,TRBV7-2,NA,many,CASSFILAADTQYF,TGTGCCAGCAGCTTTATACTAGCCGCAGATACGCAGTATTTT
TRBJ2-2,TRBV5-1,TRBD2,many,CASSFAGGNTGELFF,TGCGCCAGCAGCTTCGCGGGGGGTAACACCGGGGAGCTGTTTTTT
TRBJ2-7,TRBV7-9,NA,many,CASSLALQGMAEQYF,TGTGCCAGCAGCTTAGCCTTGCAGGGGATGGCCGAGCAGTACTTC
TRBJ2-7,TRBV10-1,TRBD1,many,CASSESRTGPEQYF,TGCGCCAGCAGTGAGTCGAGGACAGGGCCCGAGCAGTACTTC
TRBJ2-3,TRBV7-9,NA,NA,CASSRVAGQSTDTQYF,TGTGCCAGCAGTCGGGTGGCGGGACAGAGCACAGATACGCAGTATTTT
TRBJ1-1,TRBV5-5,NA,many,CASSLGPEGQWAFF,TGTGCCAGCAGCTTGGGACCTGAGGGACAATGGGCTTTCTTT
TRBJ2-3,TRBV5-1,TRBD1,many,CASSSGRPDRGHADTQYF,TGCGCCAGCAGCTCAGGGAGACCGGACAGGGGGCATGCAGATACGCAGTATTTT
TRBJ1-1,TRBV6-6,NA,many,CASTLRADLAFF,TGTGCCAGCACCCTGAGGGCTGATTTAGCTTTCTTT
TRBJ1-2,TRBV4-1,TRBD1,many,CASSQTGGPNYGYTF,TGCGCCAGCAGCCAAACAGGGGGCCCAAACTATGGCTACACCTTC
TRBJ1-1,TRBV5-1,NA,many,CASSVQTNTEAFF,TGCGCCAGCAGCGTACAGACGAACACTGAAGCTTTCTTT
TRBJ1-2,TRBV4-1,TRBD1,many,CASSHVIRDRGSGYTF,TGCGCCAGCAGCCATGTCATCCGGGACAGGGGAAGTGGCTACACCTTC
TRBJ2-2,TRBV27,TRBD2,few,CASSLLAGGPNGELFF,TGTGCCAGCAGTCTACTAGCGGGGGGGCCGAACGGGGAGCTGTTTTTT
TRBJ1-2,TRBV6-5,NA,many,CASTPDLNYGYTF,TGTGCCAGCACCCCGGACTTAAACTATGGCTACACCTTC
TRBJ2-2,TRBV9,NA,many,CASSVGVAVRSGELFF,TGTGCCAGCAGCGTAGGGGTCGCGGTGAGGTCCGGGGAGCTGTTTTTT
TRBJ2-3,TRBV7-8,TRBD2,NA,CASSPIAGGPADTQYF,TGTGCCAGCAGCCCGATAGCGGGGGGGCCAGCAGATACGCAGTATTTT
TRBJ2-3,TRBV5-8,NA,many,CASTTTGNTDTQYF,TGTGCCAGCACCACCACAGGGAACACAGATACGCAGTATTTT
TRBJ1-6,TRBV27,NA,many,CASSLTGVSANSPLHF,TGTGCCAGCAGTTTAACCGGGGTTAGTGCCAATTCACCCCTCCACTTT
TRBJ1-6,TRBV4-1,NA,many,CASSQGGDSPLHF,TGCGCCAGCAGCCAGGGCGGGGATTCACCCCTCCACTTT
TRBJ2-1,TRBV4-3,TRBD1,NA,CASSQDRGSYNEQFF,TGCGCCAGCAGCCAAGACAGGGGGTCCTACAATGAGCAGTTCTTC